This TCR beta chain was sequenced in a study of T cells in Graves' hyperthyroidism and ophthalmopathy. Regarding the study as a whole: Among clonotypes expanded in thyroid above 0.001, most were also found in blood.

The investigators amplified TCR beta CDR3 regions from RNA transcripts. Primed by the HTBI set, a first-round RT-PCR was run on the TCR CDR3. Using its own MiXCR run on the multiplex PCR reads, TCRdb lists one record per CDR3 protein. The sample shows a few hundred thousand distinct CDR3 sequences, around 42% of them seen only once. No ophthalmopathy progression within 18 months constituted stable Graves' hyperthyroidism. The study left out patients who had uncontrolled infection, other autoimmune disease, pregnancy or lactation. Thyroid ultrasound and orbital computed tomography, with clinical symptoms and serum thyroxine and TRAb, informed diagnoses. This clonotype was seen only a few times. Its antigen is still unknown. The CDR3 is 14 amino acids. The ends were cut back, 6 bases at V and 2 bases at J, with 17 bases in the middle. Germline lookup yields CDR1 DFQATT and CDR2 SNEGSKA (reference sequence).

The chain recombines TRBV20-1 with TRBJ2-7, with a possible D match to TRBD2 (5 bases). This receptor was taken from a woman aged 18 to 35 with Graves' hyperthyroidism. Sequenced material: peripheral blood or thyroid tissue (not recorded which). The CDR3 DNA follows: TGCAGTGCAATAAGGTCGCTAGCTCCCTACGAGCAGTACTTC. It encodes CSAIRSLAPYEQYF.